A single sample is the source of the 6 T cell receptor beta chains below, sequenced in a study of cytomegalovirus exposure and HLA in healthy donors (dated by TCRdb to about 2017). Preparation of the library involved the immunoSEQ multiplex PCR assay. For the multiplex PCR, a mixture combining 60 forward primers for TCR Vbeta segments and 13 reverse primers for TCR Jbeta segments was used. TCRdb retrieved this table from immuneACCESS and kept in-frame rearrangements only. Not all clones are present; in checked studies, unresolved V genes account for under half, and no reason is known for the remainder. The table for this sample lists under 150,000 clones; about 80% of them were counted only once. Of the sample, roughly 2.5% falls within the top ten clones. The sequencing input was PBMCs. The receptor set was obtained from a man aged 25-45 years in good health and CMV-seronegative.

The J gene is TRBJ2-1, the V gene TRBV28; a weak D match, TRBD2 (6 bases). Per the germline V gene, CDR1 is MDHEN and CDR2 is SYDVKM. The V end lost 6 bases, the J end lost 5 bases, and 11 bases lay between the germline ends. The CDR3 is 13 residues long. CDR3 DNA: TGTGCCAGCAGAACTACGGGAGACAATGAGCAGTTCTTC. It yields the protein CASRTTGDNEQFF.

V usage is TRBV19 and J usage is TRBJ2-2; D unresolved. V lost 3 bases, J lost 2 bases, and 13 bases lay in between. Germline lookup yields CDR1 LNHDA and CDR2 SQIVND (reference sequence). The CDR3 covers 16 residues. The CDR3 loop reads CASSMLDTTNTGELFF. CDR3 sequence (DNA): TGTGCCAGTAGTATGTTGGATACTACAAACACCGGGGAGCTGTTTTTT.

J is TRBJ2-1 and V is TRBV19; the match to TRBD2 covers 8 bases. CDR1 is LNHDA, CDR2 SQIVND, per germline (reference sequence). Germline trimming cut 2 bases from V and 10 bases from J; bases unmatched to any gene: 7. This CDR3 comprises 14 residues. In DNA, the CDR3 is TGTGCCAGTAGTATACGGGAGGGCCGTTGGGAGCAGTTCTTC. Translation gives CASSIREGRWEQFF.

The rearrangement joins TRBV27 to TRBJ2-7; D is unclear. This CDR3 comprises 11 residues. The germline V and J ends were trimmed by 4 bases and 3 bases, with 4 bases remaining between them. Germline CDR1 reads MNHEY; CDR2 reads SMNVEV (reference sequence). The CDR3 loop reads CASSSRYEQYF. CDR3 DNA sequence: TGTGCCAGCAGTTCCCGCTACGAGCAGTACTTC.

The chain recombines TRBV6-1 with TRBJ2-1, with D possibly TRBD2 on 6 matching bases. Germline assignment: CDR1 MNHNS and CDR2 SASEGT. The CDR3 loop spans 15 amino acids. V lost 4 bases and J 0 bases, leaving 10 bases between the germline ends. This chain's CDR3 is CASSVAGPSYNEQFF. The CDR3 bases are TGTGCCAGCAGTGTTGCGGGGCCCTCCTACAATGAGCAGTTCTTC.

As for this clone: This same CDR3 is encoded by further DNA sequences in the sample. V gene TRBV29-1 combines with J gene TRBJ2-7; D ambiguous. The V gene's germline CDR1 is SQVTM and CDR2 ANQGSEA. The length of the CDR3 is 13 residues. Between the trimmed V and J ends, which lost 5 bases and 0 bases, there was a span of 11 bases. Here the CDR3 DNA reads TGCAGCGTTATCGTAAGGAGCTCCTACGAGCAGTACTTC. Translating gives CSVIVRSSYEQYF.